A single sample gave rise to the 12 T cell receptor beta chains below, sequenced in a study of blood T cell repertoires in COVID-19 (dated by TCRdb to 2020 to 2021). Preparation of the library involved the immunoSEQ multiplex PCR assay. This immuneACCESS table, as held by TCRdb, lists in-frame sequences with V and J called but not all clones. Of the missing ones, under half trace to an unresolved V gene in checked studies; the others have no known cause. This sample lists nearly 200,000 clones; roughly 80% were detected once. The top ten clones comprise roughly 7% of the sample. Specimen: PBMCs or T cells enriched from blood (not recorded which). These receptors came from a middle-aged man who had recovered from COVID-19.

The V gene is TRBV30, the J gene TRBJ1-1; D may be TRBD1 (5 bases). The CDR3 extends over 14 amino acids. V was clipped by 0 bases and J by 6 bases, with 14 bases between them. Germline V CDR1 and CDR2: GTSNPN, SVGIG (reference sequence). The CDR3 region has the DNA TGTGCCTGGAGTGTAAGCAGGGCAACTGCTGAAGCTTTCTTT. It yields the protein CAWSVSRATAEAFF.

The rearrangement joins TRBV6-2 or TRBV6-3 to TRBJ2-3, with 9 nucleotides matching TRBD1. Germline-derived CDR1 and CDR2 are MNHEY and SVGEGT. This CDR3 comprises 16 residues. Unmatched junction bases numbered 6, after V lost 5 bases and J lost 0 bases. The CDR3 coding sequence is TGTGCCAGCAGTGACCACGGGACAGGGAGCACAGATACGCAGTATTTT. Its protein is CASSDHGTGSTDTQYF.

The chain joins TRBV4-2 to TRBJ2-5; 7 nucleotides match TRBD2. The germline V gene encodes CDR1 LGHNA and CDR2 YNFKEQ. This CDR3 region has 15 residues. V lost 1 base, J lost 4 bases, and 6 bases stayed unmatched. This chain's CDR3 is CASSQASLAGETQYF. DNA of the CDR3: TGTGCCAGCAGCCAAGCGTCCTTAGCGGGAGAGACCCAGTACTTC.

This clone was recorded a few times. The DNA of the CDR3 is TGTGCCAGCAGTTCACTAGCGGGGGCAAATGAGCAGTTCTTC. Residues: CASSSLAGANEQFF. This chain links TRBV6-2 or TRBV6-3 with TRBJ2-1, with 11 bases that match TRBD2. V lost 4 bases, J lost 7 bases, and 3 bases stayed unmatched. Germline V gene sequence: CDR1 MNHEY, CDR2 SVGEGT. The CDR3 runs 14 residues.

CDR3 sequence (DNA): TGTGCCAGCAGCTTACAGGGAAGATATGGCTACACCTTC. Its protein is CASSLQGRYGYTF. This chain uses TRBV7-2 with TRBJ1-2, with D perhaps matching TRBD1 (5 bases). The CDR3 extends over 13 amino acids. Trimming stripped 2 bases from V and 5 bases from J, with 9 bases between. The germline gives CDR1 SGHTA, CDR2 FQGNSA.

The chain couples TRBV6-2 or TRBV6-3 to TRBJ2-7; possible D gene TRBD2, 6 bases. Trimming cost V 5 bases and J 0 bases, with 14 bases left between them. Germline V gives CDR1 MNHEY, CDR2 SVGEGT. This CDR3 contains 15 residues. CDR3 region: CASSAGQGNSYEQYF. CDR3 nucleotides: TGTGCCAGCAGTGCGGGGCAGGGTAACTCCTACGAGCAGTACTTC.

V is TRBV7-2 and J is TRBJ1-1; a weak D match, TRBD1 (5 bases). This CDR3 contains 14 residues. With 5 bases removed from V and 4 bases from J, the gap between germline ends came to 14 bases. Germline values: CDR1 SGHTA, CDR2 FQGNSA. The CDR3 DNA follows: TGTGCCAGCAGCCCTGGACACCGGGCCACTGAAGCTTTCTTT. Translating gives CASSPGHRATEAFF.

This clone has only a few counts. This chain uses TRBV11-2 with TRBJ1-2; possibly TRBD1 for D (5 bases). The CDR3 totals 15 residues. CDR1 and CDR2 from the germline V gene are SGHAT and FQNNGV. Trimming cost V 1 base and J 1 base, with 10 bases left between them. The CDR3 region is CASSLVRDYNYGYTF. CDR3 DNA: TGTGCCAGCAGCTTAGTTCGGGACTATAACTATGGCTACACCTTC.

This clone has just a few counts. V usage is TRBV27 and J usage is TRBJ1-3; D not certain. CDR3 length: 14 amino acids. V was trimmed by 3 bases and J by 2 bases, leaving 8 bases between them. Germline lookup yields CDR1 MNHEY and CDR2 SMNVEV (reference sequence). This CDR3 reads CASSFSGTGNTIYF. The CDR3 nucleotides read TGTGCCAGCAGTTTTTCGGGGACTGGAAACACCATATATTTT.

This chain connects TRBV2 to TRBJ2-3; 7 bases align to TRBD2. V shed 4 bases and J 4 bases; nucleotides not matched to a gene: 5. Germline V gene data show CDR1 as SNHLY and CDR2 as FYNNEI. The CDR3 is made up of 14 amino acids. CDR3 in DNA: TGTGCCAGCAGTGGTCGCGGGGGAGCAGATACGCAGTATTTT. Its translation is CASSGRGGADTQYF.

The J gene is TRBJ2-5, the V gene TRBV11-3; D not resolved. Per germline, CDR1 SGHNT and CDR2 YENEEA. The germline V and J ends were trimmed by 5 bases and 0 bases, with 10 bases remaining between them. The CDR3 runs 14 residues. This CDR3 reads CASSLTSDQETQYF. The CDR3 DNA sequence: TGTGCCAGCAGCCTAACCTCTGACCAAGAGACCCAGTACTTC.

V gene TRBV28 combines with J gene TRBJ2-7; possibly TRBD1 for D (6 bases). CDR1 is MDHEN and CDR2 is SYDVKM in the germline V gene. The CDR3 runs 13 residues. Trimming left V 4 bases short and J 4 bases short, with 11 bases between. CDR3 sequence reads: CASSSRTDYEQYF. The CDR3 bases are TGTGCCAGCAGTTCTAGGACAGATTACGAGCAGTACTTC.